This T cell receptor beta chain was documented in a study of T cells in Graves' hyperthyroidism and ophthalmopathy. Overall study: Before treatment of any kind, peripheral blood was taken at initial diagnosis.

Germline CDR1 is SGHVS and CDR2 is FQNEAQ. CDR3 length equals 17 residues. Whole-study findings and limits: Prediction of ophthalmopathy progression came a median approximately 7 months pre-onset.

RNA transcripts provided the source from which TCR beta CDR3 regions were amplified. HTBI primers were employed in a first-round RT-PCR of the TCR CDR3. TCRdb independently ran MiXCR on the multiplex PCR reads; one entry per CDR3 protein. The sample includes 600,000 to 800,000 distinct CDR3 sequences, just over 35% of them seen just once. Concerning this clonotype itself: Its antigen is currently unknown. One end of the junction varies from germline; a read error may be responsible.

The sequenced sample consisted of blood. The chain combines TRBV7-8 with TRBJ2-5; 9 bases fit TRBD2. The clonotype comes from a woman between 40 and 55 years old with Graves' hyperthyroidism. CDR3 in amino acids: CASSLSITSGRGETQYF. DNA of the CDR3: TGCGCCAGCAGCCTGAGTATCACTAGCGGGCGGGGGGAGACCCAGTACTTC.